These 25 T cell receptor beta chains were sequenced from one sample in a study of shared clonotypes between healthy human individuals. Only in-frame clones appear in the TCRdb table, and some are missing; sequencing was by immunoSEQ multiplex PCR. Of about 1.1 million clones in the sample, 78% are singletons; the top ten hold 0.5% to 0.65%. Sequencing input: memory CD4+ T cells from PBMCs. Regarding subset: CD45RA-negative fraction. The receptors were sampled from a man aged 18 to 29 in good health. Some clones in this sample may be carry-over from other donors' samples.

This clone was picked up one time. The V call is TRBV6-1, the J call TRBJ1-2; D unclear. CDR3 size: 11 residues. From germline, CDR1 is MNHNS and CDR2 SASEGT. V was clipped by 11 bases and J by 2 bases, with 9 bases between them. CDR3 DNA: TGTGCCGTTCGGGGAAACTATGGCTACACCTTC. As protein: CAVRGNYGYTF.

V and J are TRBV27 and TRBJ1-5; TRBD1 agrees at 9 bases. Germline CDR1 is MNHEY and CDR2 is SMNVEV (reference sequence). The CDR3 covers 14 residues. V shed 5 bases, J shed 9 bases, and the junction held 8 bases outside the gene matches. The CDR3 protein is CASSPDRGTRPQHF. The CDR3 DNA sequence: TGTGCCAGCAGTCCCGACAGGGGGACTCGGCCCCAGCATTTT.

The rearrangement uses TRBV7-2 and TRBJ1-2; 10 nucleotides line up with TRBD1. The CDR3 has 14 residues. The germline CDR1 and CDR2 sequences are SGHTA and FQGNSA. V was clipped by 1 base and J by 4 bases; unmatched bases: 0. Here the CDR3 DNA reads TGTGCCAGCAGCTTAGGGACAGGGGGCTATGGCTACACCTTC. The encoded protein is CASSLGTGGYGYTF.

In regard to this clone: Different DNA sequences within this sample yield the same CDR3. The J gene is TRBJ2-7, the V gene TRBV2; no clear D. This CDR3 has 11 amino acids. V lost 6 bases and J 3 bases, leaving 6 bases between the germline ends. Germline V gene data show CDR1 as SNHLY and CDR2 as FYNNEI. The DNA of the CDR3 is TGTGCCAGCAGGGTCAGCTACGAGCAGTACTTC. This gives the protein CASRVSYEQYF.

This rearrangement joins TRBV10-3 to TRBJ2-3, with D tentatively TRBD2 (6 bases). The CDR3 runs 16 residues. Per germline, CDR1 ENHRY and CDR2 SYGVKD. V was cut by 5 bases and J by 0 bases, with 15 bases left in between. CDR3 sequence (DNA): TGTGCCATCAGTCCGAGACTAGATTCTAGCACAGATACGCAGTATTTT. Translating gives CAISPRLDSSTDTQYF.

J is TRBJ2-3 and V is TRBV19; 8 bases align to TRBD1. This CDR3 spans 16 amino acids. Germline V CDR1 and CDR2: LNHDA, SQIVND (reference sequence). Trimming cost V 4 bases and J 2 bases; bases outside gene matches: 8. CDR3 protein: CASSTSRTGPTDTQYF. DNA of the CDR3: TGTGCCAGTAGTACCAGTCGGACAGGGCCCACAGATACGCAGTATTTT.

V gene TRBV10-3 combines with J gene TRBJ1-2; 12 bases agree with TRBD1. Germline lookup yields CDR1 ENHRY and CDR2 SYGVKD. This CDR3 is built from 17 residues. V shed 6 bases and J 6 bases; nucleotides not matched to a gene: 14. CDR3: CAIRPGQGAKVDHGYTF. CDR3 in DNA: TGTGCCATCAGGCCGGGACAGGGGGCGAAAGTGGACCATGGCTACACCTTC.

This chain connects TRBV5-1 to TRBJ1-5; a weak D match, TRBD1 (6 bases). CDR3 size: 16 residues. V was cut by 4 bases and J by 3 bases, with 17 bases left in between. Germline V CDR1 and CDR2: SGHRS, YFSETQ. The CDR3 region is CASSPGAGADNQPQHF. Written as DNA, the CDR3 is TGCGCCAGCAGCCCGGGGGCAGGGGCGGACAATCAGCCCCAGCATTTT.

The rearrangement uses TRBV18 and TRBJ2-3, with TRBD1 identical over 8 bases. The CDR3 runs to 16 residues. Germline V gene sequence: CDR1 KGHSH, CDR2 LQKENI. V shed 4 bases, J shed 2 bases, and the junction held 8 bases outside the gene matches. The CDR3: CASSLLGTGSTDTQYF. The CDR3 DNA sequence: TGTGCCAGCTCACTCTTGGGGACAGGCTCCACAGATACGCAGTATTTT.

The count of this clone is one. The chain recombines TRBV1 with TRBJ2-1; the table names TRBD2, a call not compared with the DNA. TRBV1 is a pseudogene. This CDR3 is built from 16 residues. CDR3 coding DNA: TGCACCAGCAGCCAGGCCAGCGGGAGGTCCTACAATGAGCAGTTCTTC. Translating it yields CTSSQASGRSYNEQFF.

CDR3 DNA sequence: TGCGCCAGCAGCCAGGGGGGGTCCCTATTCCCCCACAATGAGCAGTTCTTC. Translation gives CASSQGGSLFPHNEQFF. The chain combines TRBV4-1 with TRBJ2-1; 7 nucleotides match TRBD2. Looked up from germline, CDR1 is MGHRA and CDR2 is YSYEKL. This CDR3 region has 17 residues. The junction had 13 bases not matched to a gene; V was cut back by 3 bases and J by 5 bases.

The chain couples TRBV6-1 to TRBJ2-7, with 14 bases lining up with TRBD2. The CDR3 loop spans 15 amino acids. V shed 3 bases and J 3 bases; nucleotides not matched to a gene: 1. Germline V gene data show CDR1 as MNHNS and CDR2 as SASEGT. The CDR3 loop reads CASSEGLAGVYEQYF. The CDR3 nucleotides read TGTGCCAGCAGTGAGGGACTAGCGGGAGTCTACGAGCAGTACTTC.

This clone was detected only once. The V and J genes are TRBV4-2 and TRBJ2-1, with no clear D. Germline CDR1 is LGHNA and CDR2 is YNFKEQ. The CDR3 extends over 16 amino acids. Trimming stripped 8 bases from V and 1 base from J, with 18 bases between. The CDR3 sequence is CASGPSGSSSYNEQFF. The CDR3 region has the DNA TGTGCCAGCGGTCCCTCCGGGTCATCGTCCTACAATGAGCAGTTCTTC.

In this sample, this clone turned up a few times. The V and J genes are TRBV28 and TRBJ2-7; 8 nucleotides agree with TRBD1. The CDR3 covers 16 residues. Germline-derived CDR1 and CDR2 are MDHEN and SYDVKM. With 2 bases clipped from V and 6 bases from J, the junction kept 12 bases outside the gene matches. CDR3 amino acids: CASSLQRTGFGGEQYF. The CDR3 bases are TGTGCCAGCAGTTTACAGCGGACAGGGTTTGGTGGCGAGCAGTACTTC.

This chain links TRBV5-1 with TRBJ1-5, with TRBD1 identical over 7 bases. After removal of 0 bases from V and 6 bases from J, the junction contained 9 bases not matched to a gene. From germline, CDR1 is SGHRS and CDR2 YFSETQ. The CDR3 spans 16 residues. The CDR3, as DNA: TGCGCCAGCAGCTTGGGGGGCGACAGGGCGGCTCAGCCCCAGCATTTT. Amino acids: CASSLGGDRAAQPQHF.

In nucleotides, the CDR3 is TGCGCCAGCAGTCCGGGACTAGGCACAGATACGCAGTATTTT. Translated, it gives CASSPGLGTDTQYF. This chain connects TRBV5-1 to TRBJ2-3; 8 positions match TRBD2. Germline lookup yields CDR1 SGHRS and CDR2 YFSETQ. The CDR3 covers 14 residues. The V segment lost 5 bases and the J segment 1 base; nucleotides outside the gene matches: 3.

The chain carries TRBV5-1 and TRBJ2-7; TRBD1 agrees at 9 bases. CDR1 is SGHRS and CDR2 is YFSETQ in the germline V gene. The CDR3 runs 15 residues. V lost 3 bases, J lost 3 bases, and 7 bases stayed unmatched. CDR3 sequence reads: CASSSITGGYYEQYF. The CDR3 nucleotides are TGCGCCAGCAGCTCCATTACAGGGGGCTACTACGAGCAGTACTTC. The full variable domain, with the rest looked up from reference TRBV5-1 and TRBJ2-7, is KAGVTQTPRYLIKTRGQQVTLSCSPISGHRSVSWYQQTPGQGLQFLFEYFSETQRNKGNFPGRFSGRQFSNSRSEMNVSTLELGDSALYLCASSSITGGYYEQYFGPGTRLTVT.

Written as DNA, the CDR3 is TGTGCCAGCTCGGTCCGGGCAAGAACCGGGGAGCTGTTTTTT. Translating gives CASSVRARTGELFF. V gene TRBV27 combines with J gene TRBJ2-2; D call uncertain. Trimming shortened V by 8 bases and J by 5 bases, and 15 bases separated the two germline ends. CDR3 size: 14 residues. Germline V gives CDR1 MNHEY, CDR2 SMNVEV (reference sequence).

This CDR3 is CAIQDRFENIQYF. For the CDR3, the DNA is TGTGCCATCCAGGACAGATTCGAAAACATTCAGTACTTC. The gene calls are TRBV2 and TRBJ2-4; weak D call: TRBD1 (6 bases). Germline CDR1 SNHLY, CDR2 FYNNEI. V shed 10 bases and J shed 5 bases, with 15 bases lying between them. The CDR3 consists of 13 residues.

In the case of this clone: A read error is possible here, since a much larger clone lies one base away. The CDR3 end shows no conserved phenylalanine or tryptophan, and so a read error is likely. This rearrangement joins TRBV4-2 to TRBJ1-5, with D possibly being TRBD1 (6 bases). There are 15 residues in the CDR3. Trimming cost V 0 bases and J 5 bases, with 11 bases left between them. Germline CDR1 LGHNA, CDR2 YNFKEQ. In DNA, the CDR3 is TGTGCCAGCAGCCAAGATGAGGGGGGCCATCAGCCCCAGCATCTT. Protein product: CASSQDEGGHQPQHL.

This chain links TRBV6-5 with TRBJ2-5; D might be TRBD1 (6 bases). The CDR3 contains 15 residues. Germline values: CDR1 MNHEY, CDR2 SVGAGI. The V end lost 6 bases, the J end lost 5 bases, and 19 bases lay between the germline ends. CDR3 region: CASRETSGVEETQYF. The CDR3 DNA is TGTGCCAGCAGAGAAACCTCAGGGGTGGAGGAGACCCAGTACTTC.

Note on this clone: This same CDR3 is encoded by further DNA sequences in the sample. The chain has TRBV9 and TRBJ2-2; 8 bases line up with TRBD1. Germline values: CDR1 SGDLS, CDR2 YYNGEE. The CDR3 sequence is 15 residues long. V was pared by 3 bases and J by 1 base, with 2 bases of the junction left unmatched. CDR3 in DNA: TGTGCCAGCAGCGCAGGGACAGGGAACACCGGGGAGCTGTTTTTT. Translating gives CASSAGTGNTGELFF.

There are a few counts of this clone. V gene TRBV20-1 combines with J gene TRBJ1-2; D uncertain. The CDR3 spans 11 residues. Germline CDR1 is DFQATT and CDR2 is SNEGSKA (reference sequence). Deletions cut 3 bases from V and 8 bases from J, with 10 bases between. The CDR3 bases are TGCAGTGCTAGCGAGAATTCGGGCTACACCTTC. Translating gives CSASENSGYTF.

This clone was picked up a small number of times. V usage is TRBV28 and J usage is TRBJ2-1; 7 bases are shared with TRBD1. V shed 6 bases and J 3 bases; nucleotides not matched to a gene: 5. Germline loops: CDR1 MDHEN, CDR2 SYDVKM. The CDR3 has 14 residues. CDR3 region: CASSRTGLYNEQFF. CDR3 DNA sequence: TGTGCCAGCAGCCGGACAGGACTCTACAATGAGCAGTTCTTC.

Concerning this clone: Since a much larger clone is just one base distant, this may be a read error. This chain connects TRBV7-2 to TRBJ2-7; TRBD1 aligns across 8 bases. The germline V gene encodes CDR1 SGHTA and CDR2 FQGNSA. The CDR3 has 15 amino acids. DNA for the CDR3: TGTGTCAGCAGCTTACGTGCAGGGGGCAGGGACGAGCAGTACTTC. It yields the protein CVSSLRAGGRDEQYF.